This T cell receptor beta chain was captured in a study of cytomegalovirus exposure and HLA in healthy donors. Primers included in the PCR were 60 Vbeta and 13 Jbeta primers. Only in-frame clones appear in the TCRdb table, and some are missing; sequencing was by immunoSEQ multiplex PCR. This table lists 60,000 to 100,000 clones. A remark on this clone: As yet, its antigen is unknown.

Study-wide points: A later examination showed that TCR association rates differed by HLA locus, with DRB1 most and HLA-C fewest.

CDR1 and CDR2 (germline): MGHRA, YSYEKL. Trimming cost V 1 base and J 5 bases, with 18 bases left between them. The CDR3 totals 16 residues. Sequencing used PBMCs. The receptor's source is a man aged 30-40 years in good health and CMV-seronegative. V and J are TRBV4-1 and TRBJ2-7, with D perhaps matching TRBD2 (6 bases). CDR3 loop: CASSQGPPGVPHEQYF. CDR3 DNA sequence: TGCGCCAGCAGCCAAGGCCCACCGGGGGTTCCCCACGAGCAGTACTTC.